This is a list of T cell receptor beta chains from one sample in a study of blood T cell repertoires in COVID-19. Using immunoSEQ multiplex PCR, the repertoire was profiled, and TCRdb retains in-frame clones only, with some absent. The sample has some 88,000 clones, roughly 90% seen once. Sequenced sample: peripheral blood. These receptors were obtained from a man in his sixties with acute or convalescent COVID-19. CDR3s include the opening cysteine and the closing phenylalanine or tryptophan. A D gene is named only where the DNA matches it firmly. Clone size, where shown, is once, few, many, or a class for clones that have expanded.

V,size,J,D,DNA,CDR3
TRBV5-1,.,TRBJ1-2,.,TGCGCCAGCAGCTTGGCCCAGGGTTTTAACTATGGCTACACCTTC,CASSLAQGFNYGYTF
TRBV7-8,.,TRBJ2-7,.,TGTGCCAGCAGCCCGGGAGCGTACGAGCAGTACTTC,CASSPGAYEQYF
TRBV29-1,once,TRBJ2-1,.,TGCAGCGCTAGAGCCTACAATGAGCAGTTCTTC,CSARAYNEQFF
TRBV5-6,.,TRBJ1-4,.,TGTGCCAGCAGCTTAGTGCAGGGCAGTGAAAAACTGTTTTTT,CASSLVQGSEKLFF
TRBV6-2/TRBV6-3,.,TRBJ1-4,.,TGTGCCAGCAGTTCAGGGGTGCGGGGGAAACTGTTTTTT,CASSSGVRGKLFF
TRBV2,.,TRBJ1-2,.,TGTGCCAGCAGTGGAGGGATAGCTAACTATGGCTACACCTTC,CASSGGIANYGYTF
TRBV15,.,TRBJ2-7,.,TGTGCCACCGGCAGGGCTCGCCCCCCCTACGAGCAGTACTTC,CATGRARPPYEQYF
TRBV4-1,.,TRBJ2-1,.,TGCGCCAGCAGCCAAGTCGGGACTGGTGAGCAGTTCTTC,CASSQVGTGEQFF
TRBV9,.,TRBJ1-3,TRBD1,TGTGCCAGCAGCCCCCCCATGGGACAGGGTTCTCAAAACACCATATATTTT,CASSPPMGQGSQNTIYF
TRBV30,.,TRBJ2-2,.,TGTGCAATTACTCAGGTCAACACCGGGGAGCTGTTTTTT,CAITQVNTGELFF